The subject of this entry is one T cell receptor (beta chain). Germline CDR1 and CDR2: MNHEY and SVGAGI. The CDR3 is 16 amino acids. Trimming removed 0 bases from V and 5 bases from J; junction bases left unmatched: 10. The repertoire was sequenced with immunoSEQ multiplex PCR; TCRdb's copy has only in-frame clones and lacks some. The sample has about 540,000 clones, about 80% seen once; the top ten hold about 0.013%. This sample is part of a study of shared T cell receptors in the human thymus. These same data were also listed under a study on human thymus T cells. That study reports: Donation was from healthy Finnish infants who were having corrective surgery that addressed congenital heart defects. Thymus specimens were resections from corrective heart surgery. Apparent skewing of V and J gene usage characterized both thymic and blood repertoires. Thymic TCR repertoires of unrelated people reportedly overlapped highly.

Sequenced: thymocytes. J is TRBJ2-7 and V is TRBV6-5; TRBD1 aligns across 7 bases. This clonotype was obtained from a boy in the first two years of life with a congenital heart defect. Written as DNA, the CDR3 is TGTGCCAGCAGTTACTCCCCCGACAGGGTGAGCGACGAGCAGTACTTC. This gives the protein CASSYSPDRVSDEQYF.